The 12 T cell receptor beta chains below were found in one sample sequenced in a study of beta chain features in type 1 diabetes. Expressed TCRB transcripts were sequenced because the entire RNA isolate underwent reverse transcription. Clones were sequenced by immunoSEQ multiplex PCR, and TCRdb holds only the in-frame ones, with some missing. The sample contains about 280,000 clones, 15% of which appear only once. Points from the study as a whole: Shortening that was moderate but significant affected the TCRB CDR3s of Type 1 diabetes patients in all four CD4+ subsets.

No antigen has been identified for these receptors. Material: naive CD4+ T cells from blood. The receptors here all came from a man aged 18 to 30 with type 1 diabetes.

The chain recombines TRBV12-5 with TRBJ2-1; 9 positions match TRBD2. The CDR3 has 13 residues. J gave up 14 bases and V 3 bases, and 8 bases lay outside the gene matches. The germline V gene has CDR1 LGHNT and CDR2 FRNRAP. CDR3 loop: CASGLAGTSSKFF. The DNA of the CDR3 is TGTGCTAGTGGTTTAGCCGGGACTAGCTCGAAGTTCTTC.

The rearrangement joins TRBV9 to TRBJ2-7; D is uncertain. Trimming cost V 0 bases and J 3 bases, with 4 bases left between them. This CDR3 has 12 amino acids. Germline lookup yields CDR1 SGDLS and CDR2 YYNGEE. The CDR3 sequence is CASSVDHYEQYF. The CDR3 nucleotides read TGTGCCAGCAGCGTAGATCACTACGAGCAGTACTTC.

This clone was counted only a few times. DNA for the CDR3: TGCAGTGCAGGGGGAGTTGGTGAAAAACTGTTTTTT. Residues: CSAGGVGEKLFF. J is TRBJ1-4 and V is TRBV29-1; TRBD1 agrees at 7 bases. The germline V gene encodes CDR1 SQVTM and CDR2 ANQGSEA. The CDR3 length is 12 residues.

CDR3 coding DNA: TGTGCCAGCAGTTTCAGCGGGCCATCCTACAATGAGCAGTTCTTC. Amino acid sequence: CASSFSGPSYNEQFF. V gene TRBV7-2 combines with J gene TRBJ2-1, with D possibly being TRBD2 (6 bases). The germline V gene encodes CDR1 SGHTA and CDR2 FQGNSA. The CDR3 runs to 15 residues. V lost 6 bases, J lost 1 base, and 13 bases lay in between.

This clone has just a few counts. The rearrangement links TRBV7-2 to TRBJ2-3, with TRBD2 identical over 11 bases. This CDR3 contains 16 residues. Trimming took 5 bases from V and 2 from J; bases not matched to a gene: 6. Germline CDR1 and CDR2: SGHTA and FQGNSA. CDR3 region: CASSRLAGGYTDTQYF. CDR3 DNA: TGTGCCAGCAGCCGCCTAGCGGGGGGATACACAGATACGCAGTATTTT.

The rearrangement links TRBV7-2 to TRBJ2-1; TRBD2 matches at 8 bases. The V and J ends lost 1 base and 2 bases, in that order; junction bases with no gene match: 10. In germline, CDR1 is SGHTA, CDR2 FQGNSA. This CDR3 spans 18 amino acids. The CDR3 nucleotides are TGTGCCAGCAGCTTAGAAGGGATCAAGCGGGGGCCCTACAATGAGCAGTTCTTC. Protein product: CASSLEGIKRGPYNEQFF.

This clone was picked up a small number of times. The chain recombines TRBV2 with TRBJ2-7, with 10 bases aligning to TRBD2. After removal of 6 bases from V and 1 base from J, the junction contained 6 bases not matched to a gene. The CDR3 length is 15 residues. Germline values: CDR1 SNHLY, CDR2 FYNNEI. The CDR3 spells CASRKLAGISYEQYF. The CDR3 nucleotides are TGTGCCAGCAGAAAACTAGCGGGAATTTCCTACGAGCAGTACTTC.

The rearrangement links TRBV30 to TRBJ1-1; D is perhaps TRBD1 (5 bases). CDR3 size: 12 residues. Germline V lookup: CDR1 GTSNPN, CDR2 SVGIG (reference sequence). Trimming pared 6 bases from V and 0 bases from J, leaving 8 bases between. CDR3 DNA: TGTGCCTGTGACAGTATGAACACTGAAGCTTTCTTT. Encoded protein: CACDSMNTEAFF.

This sequence joins TRBV7-9 and TRBJ1-6, with D maybe TRBD1 (6 bases). CDR3 length equals 12 residues. V lost 8 bases to trimming and J lost 9 bases, with 11 bases between them. Germline-derived CDR1 and CDR2 are SEHNR and FQNEAQ (reference sequence). DNA for the CDR3: TGTGCCAGCCAGGGGATCTCTTCACCCCTCCACTTT. It is translated as CASQGISSPLHF.

This clone was recorded only once. V gene TRBV9 combines with J gene TRBJ2-5; TRBD2 matches 9 bases. With 2 bases clipped from V and 5 bases from J, the junction kept 13 bases outside the gene matches. The CDR3 spans 17 residues. In germline, CDR1 is SGDLS, CDR2 YYNGEE. The CDR3 sequence: CASSVVGSGGPGETQYF. The CDR3 DNA is TGTGCCAGCAGCGTCGTAGGGAGCGGGGGGCCGGGGGAGACCCAGTACTTC.

This chain uses TRBV2 with TRBJ2-5; 7 bases match TRBD2. Per the germline V gene, CDR1 is SNHLY and CDR2 is FYNNEI. The CDR3 has 13 amino acids. The V segment lost 5 bases and the J segment 4 bases; nucleotides outside the gene matches: 4. The CDR3 coding sequence is TGTGCCAGCAGTCGGACTAGTTTAGAGACCCAGTACTTC. As protein: CASSRTSLETQYF.

A few counts support this clone. J is TRBJ2-1 and V is TRBV28, with a tentative D call TRBD1 (6 bases). The V gene's germline CDR1 is MDHEN and CDR2 SYDVKM. CDR3 length: 12 amino acids. Deletions cut 5 bases from V and 10 bases from J, with 12 bases between. The CDR3 sequence: CASSARGKEQFF. For the CDR3, the DNA is TGTGCCAGCAGTGCGAGGGGGAAAGAGCAGTTCTTC.